This TCR beta chain was identified during a study of shared clonotypes between healthy human individuals. In the study overall: Three CD4 naive, three CD4 memory, two CD8 naive and one CD8 memory plate were used per donor.

This clone appeared a single time. Antigen: not known. Sorted-subset replicate PCR reactions contained 150 to 200 ng DNA, corresponding to 29,000 or so T cell genomes. Using immunoSEQ multiplex PCR, the repertoire was profiled, and TCRdb retains in-frame clones only, with some absent. The repertoire has over 850,000 clones, 70% to 80% of them found once; the top ten carry under 0.65%. This CDR3 spans 17 amino acids. V shed 4 bases, J shed 2 bases, and the junction held 8 bases outside the gene matches. The germline gives CDR1 SGDLS, CDR2 YYNGEE. Study-wide results and caveats: An expected dependence of interdonor clonotype sharing on sequencing depth was noted.

Sequencing was carried out using memory CD4+ T cells from PBMCs. Noted subset: CD45RA-negative fraction. This sequence joins TRBV9 and TRBJ2-3; 12 bases align to TRBD2. The receptor comes from a man between 18 and 29 years old in good health. Some clones in this sample may be carry-over from other donors' samples. CDR3 sequence reads: CASSLGTSGSLTDTQYF. CDR3 in DNA: TGTGCCAGCAGCCTTGGGACTAGCGGGTCTCTCACAGATACGCAGTATTTT.